A selection of T cell receptor beta chains follows, all from one sample in a study of CD4+ T cells in melanoma. The assay was immunoSEQ multiplex PCR, and TCRdb's table has in-frame clones only and misses some. The sample includes 13,000 to 15,000 clones, about three fifths seen only once; the top ten take over 11%. The specimen was cells from a culture (not recorded whether cultured in vitro). The source of these receptors is a human donor with melanoma. Both conserved end residues are part of each CDR3. The D gene is left open where the match is weak. The size entry is marked missing in some rows and otherwise reads once, few, many or a size class.

clone_size	j_call	d_call	v_call	cdr3_nt	cdr3_aa
NA	TRBJ1-1	NA	TRBV7-8	TGTGCCAGCAGCGTGACGGTGAACACTGAAGCTTTCTTT	CASSVTVNTEAFF
NA	TRBJ1-4	TRBD1	TRBV5-1	TGCGCCAGCAGCCCCTGGACAGGGGTGACTGAAAAACTGTTTTTT	CASSPWTGVTEKLFF
once	TRBJ1-1	NA	TRBV5-1	TGCGCCAGCAGCTTGGGAGTTCCGGGCACTGAAGCTTTCTTT	CASSLGVPGTEAFF
NA	TRBJ2-7	TRBD1	TRBV6-6	TGTGCCAGCACCAGGGGGAGTTACGCCTACGAGCAGTACTTC	CASTRGSYAYEQYF
NA	TRBJ1-1	NA	TRBV7-3	TGTGCCAGCAGCTTGGGGCACTTAAACACTGAAGCTTTCTTT	CASSLGHLNTEAFF
medium-sized	TRBJ1-2	NA	TRBV7-9	TGTGCCAGCAGCTTAGTAACGGGTTGGGGCTACACCTTC	CASSLVTGWGYTF
NA	TRBJ1-3	TRBD1	TRBV7-3	TGTGCCAGCGCATTGGGGACAGCTGGAAACACCATATATTTT	CASALGTAGNTIYF
NA	TRBJ1-2	TRBD1	TRBV6-5	TGTGCCAGCAGCACCGGGACAGGGGGATACTATGGCTACACCTTC	CASSTGTGGYYGYTF
few	TRBJ1-6	NA	TRBV4-2	TGTGCCAGCAGCCAGATGGTGACAATGAATTCACCCCTCCACTTT	CASSQMVTMNSPLHF
NA	TRBJ1-1	TRBD1	TRBV6-5	TGTGCCAGCAGTTACTGGAGGACAGGGGGGAACACTGAAGCTTTCTTT	CASSYWRTGGNTEAFF
NA	TRBJ1-2	NA	TRBV2	TGTGCCAGCAGTGGGGCCGGGGTCCCCTATGGCTACACCTTC	CASSGAGVPYGYTF
NA	TRBJ2-5	NA	TRBV11-3	TGTGCCAGCAGCGACCCCCGGGACCTCGAAGAGACCCAGTACTTC	CASSDPRDLEETQYF
NA	TRBJ2-7	TRBD2	TRBV30	TGTGCCTGGAGTGTACGCGTAGGACTAGCCAACGAGCAGTACTTC	CAWSVRVGLANEQYF
NA	TRBJ2-7	NA	TRBV27	TGTGCCAGCAGTTTATACGATCGGTACGAGCAGTACTTC	CASSLYDRYEQYF
NA	TRBJ1-4	TRBD1	TRBV5-1	TGCGCCAGCAGCTTGGGACAGGGGTTGACTAATGAAAAACTGTTTTTT	CASSLGQGLTNEKLFF
NA	TRBJ1-2	TRBD1	TRBV18	TGTGCCAGCTCACCGGGACAGGATTATGGCTACACCTTC	CASSPGQDYGYTF
NA	TRBJ2-3	TRBD2	TRBV7-3	TGTGCCAGCAGCCCATCTAGCGGGGGGGGGTTTGATACGCAGTATTTT	CASSPSSGGGFDTQYF
NA	TRBJ1-2	NA	TRBV6-1	TGTGCCAGCAGTGAGGGGATGCTCGACTATGGCTACACCTTC	CASSEGMLDYGYTF
few	TRBJ1-1	NA	TRBV6-5	TGTGCCAGCAGTGACGGGACATGGGACACTGAAGCTTTCTTT	CASSDGTWDTEAFF
NA	TRBJ1-2	NA	TRBV18	TGTGCCAGCTCACTAGACGGTGAGGGGGGCTACACCTTC	CASSLDGEGGYTF
few	TRBJ2-7	NA	TRBV6-5	TGTGCCATCAGTGCGAACGGAATGGGCGAGCAGTACTTC	CAISANGMGEQYF
NA	TRBJ1-1	NA	TRBV7-9	TGTGCCAGCAGCCCTTCAGGGAGGTTACTCGCTGAAGCTTTCTTT	CASSPSGRLLAEAFF
medium-sized	TRBJ2-1	NA	TRBV2	TGTGCCAGCAGTGATTCAGGGTCCTACAATGAGCAGTTCTTC	CASSDSGSYNEQFF
few	TRBJ1-1	TRBD1	TRBV10-2	TGCGCCAGCAGTGATGGACAGGGAAACACTGAAGCTTTCTTT	CASSDGQGNTEAFF
NA	TRBJ1-1	NA	TRBV18	TGTGCCAGCTCACCAACCGATGGACAGAGGAACACTGAAGCTTTCTTT	CASSPTDGQRNTEAFF
NA	TRBJ1-2	NA	TRBV29-1	TGCAGCGTCCGGAGGGGGGTGTCGGGTGGCTACACCTTC	CSVRRGVSGGYTF
NA	TRBJ2-7	TRBD2	TRBV5-1	TGCGCCAGCAGCTTGGCGGGGGGTACGGAGTACGAGCAGTACTTC	CASSLAGGTEYEQYF
NA	TRBJ1-4	TRBD1	TRBV30	TGTGCCTGGGGACCCGGGACAGGGGTTGAAAAACTGTTTTTT	CAWGPGTGVEKLFF
NA	TRBJ1-6	TRBD1	TRBV15	TGTGCCACCAGCAGAGATCGTATGACAGGGGAGATGGCCTATAATTCACCCCTCCACTTT	CATSRDRMTGEMAYNSPLHF
NA	TRBJ1-2	TRBD1	TRBV5-1	TGCGCCAGCAGCTTGGGGGACAGGGCAGGGGGCTACACCTTC	CASSLGDRAGGYTF
NA	TRBJ1-2	NA	TRBV4-1	TGCGCCAGCAGCCAAGTACCGAGGGATGGCTACACCTTC	CASSQVPRDGYTF
few	TRBJ2-7	NA	TRBV27	TGTGCCAGCAGTTTGGTCCCCGGGGCCTACGAGCAGTACTTC	CASSLVPGAYEQYF
NA	TRBJ1-1	TRBD1	TRBV30	TGTGCCTGGAGTGTAGTCAGGGGGGCCCCGGGCACTGAAGCTTTCTTT	CAWSVVRGAPGTEAFF
NA	TRBJ1-1	NA	TRBV7-3	TGTGCCAGCAGCTCCTCAGGGCTGACTGAAGCTTTCTTT	CASSSSGLTEAFF
once	TRBJ1-5	NA	TRBV19	TGTGCCAGTAGTATATCCCCGGGCGGAATAGGGGGCAATCAGCCCCAGCATTTT	CASSISPGGIGGNQPQHF
NA	TRBJ1-5	NA	TRBV30	TGTGCCTGGAGTCCGACAGGCCTGCAGCCCCAGCATTTT	CAWSPTGLQPQHF
NA	TRBJ2-7	NA	TRBV28	TGTGCCAGCACAGGGTACCACGAGCAGTACTTC	CASTGYHEQYF
NA	TRBJ2-2	TRBD1	TRBV6-1	TGTGCCAGCAGTGAAAAAGCTAACAGGGGAAGCGGGGAGCTGTTTTTT	CASSEKANRGSGELFF
NA	TRBJ1-5	TRBD1	TRBV2	TGTGCCAGCAGTGTGGGACAGCCCATAGGGCCCCAGCATTTT	CASSVGQPIGPQHF
few	TRBJ1-2	TRBD1	TRBV6-5	TGTGCCAGCAGCCAACAGGGGAGAAACTATGGCTACACCTTC	CASSQQGRNYGYTF
NA	TRBJ1-1	NA	TRBV7-2	TGTGCCAGCAGTTGGGGGAGGTCGGCTGAAGCTTTCTTT	CASSWGRSAEAFF
once	TRBJ2-3	NA	TRBV7-3	TGTGCCAGCAGCCCGGGGACGGTCAGGTCAACAGATACGCAGTATTTT	CASSPGTVRSTDTQYF
NA	TRBJ1-1	NA	TRBV18	TGTGCCAGCTCACCACTTACAGGGAGGGACACTGAAGCTTTCTTT	CASSPLTGRDTEAFF
once	TRBJ2-3	TRBD2	TRBV5-1	TGCGCCAGCAGCACCTTACTAGCGGGGGGGCCCGATACGCAGTATTTT	CASSTLLAGGPDTQYF
NA	TRBJ2-5	NA	TRBV6-1	TGTGCCAGCAGTGCAGGGATTACCGGGAGCCAAGAGACCCAGTACTTC	CASSAGITGSQETQYF
NA	TRBJ1-5	TRBD1	TRBV7-2	TGTGCCAGCAGCTCAGGGGAATGTCACCAGGGGGCGAGCAATCAGCCCCAGCATTTT	CASSSGECHQGASNQPQHF
few	TRBJ1-4	NA	TRBV4-1	TGCGCCAGCAGTTTACAGGGTGTTCGTGAAAAACTGTTTTTT	CASSLQGVREKLFF
few	TRBJ1-3	NA	TRBV30	TGTGCCCTGGGGGCATCTGGAAACACCATATATTTT	CALGASGNTIYF
NA	TRBJ2-6	NA	TRBV6-5	TGTGCCAGCAGTTACCGGGACACCGGGGCCAACGTCCTGACTTTC	CASSYRDTGANVLTF
NA	TRBJ2-2	NA	TRBV7-3	TGTGCCAGCAGCTTAAGTGGGAACACCGGGGAGCTGTTTTTT	CASSLSGNTGELFF
NA	TRBJ2-5	NA	TRBV29-1	TGCAGCGTTTCCGACAGTCAAGAGACCCAGTACTTC	CSVSDSQETQYF
few	TRBJ1-6	TRBD1	TRBV30	TGTGCCTGGAGTGTACAGGGGTCCTATAATTCACCCCTCCACTTT	CAWSVQGSYNSPLHF